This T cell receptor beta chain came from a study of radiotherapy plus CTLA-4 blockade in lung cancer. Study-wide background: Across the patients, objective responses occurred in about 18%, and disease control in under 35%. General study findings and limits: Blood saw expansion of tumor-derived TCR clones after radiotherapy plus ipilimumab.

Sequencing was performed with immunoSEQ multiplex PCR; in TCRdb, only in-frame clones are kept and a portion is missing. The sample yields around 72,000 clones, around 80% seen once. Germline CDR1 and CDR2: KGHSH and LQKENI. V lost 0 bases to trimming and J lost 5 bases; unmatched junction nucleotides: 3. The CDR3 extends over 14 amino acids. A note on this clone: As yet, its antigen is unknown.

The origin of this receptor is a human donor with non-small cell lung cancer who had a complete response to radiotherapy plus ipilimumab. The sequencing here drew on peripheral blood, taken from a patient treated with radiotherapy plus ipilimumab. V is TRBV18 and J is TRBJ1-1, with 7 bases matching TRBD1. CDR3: CASSPPTGWTEAFF. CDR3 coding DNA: TGTGCCAGCTCACCACCGACAGGGTGGACTGAAGCTTTCTTT.